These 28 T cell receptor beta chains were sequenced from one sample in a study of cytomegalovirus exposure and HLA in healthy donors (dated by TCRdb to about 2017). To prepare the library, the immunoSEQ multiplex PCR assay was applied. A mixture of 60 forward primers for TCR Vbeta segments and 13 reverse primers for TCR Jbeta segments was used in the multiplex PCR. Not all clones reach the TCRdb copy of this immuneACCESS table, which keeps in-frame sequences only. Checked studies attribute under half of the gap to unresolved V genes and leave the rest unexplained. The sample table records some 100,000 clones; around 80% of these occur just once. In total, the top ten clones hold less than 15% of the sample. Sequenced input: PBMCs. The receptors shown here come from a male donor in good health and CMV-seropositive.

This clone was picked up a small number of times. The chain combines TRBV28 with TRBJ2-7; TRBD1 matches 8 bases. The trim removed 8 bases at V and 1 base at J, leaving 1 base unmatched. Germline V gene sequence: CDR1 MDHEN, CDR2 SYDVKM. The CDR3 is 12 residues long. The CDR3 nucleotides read TGTGCCAGCGGGGACAGGTCCTACGAGCAGTACTTC. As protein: CASGDRSYEQYF.

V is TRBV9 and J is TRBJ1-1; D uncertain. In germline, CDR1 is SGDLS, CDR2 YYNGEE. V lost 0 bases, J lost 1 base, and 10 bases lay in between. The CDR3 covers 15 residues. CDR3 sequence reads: CASSVGGPENTEAFF. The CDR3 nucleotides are TGTGCCAGCAGCGTAGGAGGTCCAGAGAACACTGAAGCTTTCTTT.

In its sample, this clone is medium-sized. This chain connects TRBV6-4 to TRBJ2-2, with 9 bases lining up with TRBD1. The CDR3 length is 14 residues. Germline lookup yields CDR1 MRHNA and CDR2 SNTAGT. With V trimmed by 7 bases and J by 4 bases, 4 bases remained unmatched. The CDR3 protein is CASIPGQGTGELFF. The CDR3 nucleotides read TGTGCCAGCATCCCGGGACAGGGCACCGGGGAGCTGTTTTTT.

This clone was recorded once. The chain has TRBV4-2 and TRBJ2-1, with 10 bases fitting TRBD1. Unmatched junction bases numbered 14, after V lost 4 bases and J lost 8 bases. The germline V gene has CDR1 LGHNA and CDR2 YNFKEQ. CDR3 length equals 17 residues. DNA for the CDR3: TGTGCCAGCAGCCCGCGGGTGGGGACAGGGGCGACCCATGAGCAGTTCTTC. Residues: CASSPRVGTGATHEQFF.

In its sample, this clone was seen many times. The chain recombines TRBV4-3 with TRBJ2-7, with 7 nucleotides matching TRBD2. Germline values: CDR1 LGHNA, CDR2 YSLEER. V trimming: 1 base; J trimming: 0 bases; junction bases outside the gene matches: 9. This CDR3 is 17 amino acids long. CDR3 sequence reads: CASSQGTLAAPSYEQYF. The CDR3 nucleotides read TGCGCCAGCAGCCAAGGGACCCTAGCGGCACCCTCCTACGAGCAGTACTTC.

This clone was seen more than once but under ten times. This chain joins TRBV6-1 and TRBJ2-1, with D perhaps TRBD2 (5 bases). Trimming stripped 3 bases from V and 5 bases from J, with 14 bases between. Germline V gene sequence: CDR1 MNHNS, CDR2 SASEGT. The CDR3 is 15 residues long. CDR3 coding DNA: TGTGCCAGCAGTGAGCTAGCATTGGGAAACAATGAGCAGTTCTTC. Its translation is CASSELALGNNEQFF.

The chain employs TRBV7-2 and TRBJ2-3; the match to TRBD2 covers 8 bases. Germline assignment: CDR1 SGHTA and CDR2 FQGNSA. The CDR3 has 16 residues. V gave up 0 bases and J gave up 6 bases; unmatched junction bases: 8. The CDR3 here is CASSLAVGLAMDTQYF. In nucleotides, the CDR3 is TGTGCCAGCAGCTTAGCGGTCGGACTAGCCATGGATACGCAGTATTTT.

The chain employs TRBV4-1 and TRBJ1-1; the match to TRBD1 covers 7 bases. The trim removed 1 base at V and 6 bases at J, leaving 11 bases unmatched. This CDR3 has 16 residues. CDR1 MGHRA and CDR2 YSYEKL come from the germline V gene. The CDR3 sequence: CASSQGNVAGGPEAFF. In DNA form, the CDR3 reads TGCGCCAGCAGCCAAGGTAACGTGGCAGGGGGACCTGAAGCTTTCTTT.

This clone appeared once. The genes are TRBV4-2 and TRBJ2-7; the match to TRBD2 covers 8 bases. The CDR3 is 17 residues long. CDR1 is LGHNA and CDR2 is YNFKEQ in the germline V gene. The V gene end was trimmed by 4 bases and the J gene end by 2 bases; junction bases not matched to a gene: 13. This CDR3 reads CASSLFGGSGGTYEQYF. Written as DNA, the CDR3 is TGTGCCAGCAGCCTATTTGGAGGGAGCGGGGGCACCTACGAGCAGTACTTC.

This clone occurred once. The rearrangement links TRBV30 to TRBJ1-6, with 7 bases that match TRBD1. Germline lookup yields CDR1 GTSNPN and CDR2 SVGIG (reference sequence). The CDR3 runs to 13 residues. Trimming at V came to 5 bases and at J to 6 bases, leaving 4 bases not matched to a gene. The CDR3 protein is CAWGTVSNSPLHF. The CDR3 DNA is TGTGCCTGGGGGACAGTCTCTAATTCACCCCTCCACTTT.

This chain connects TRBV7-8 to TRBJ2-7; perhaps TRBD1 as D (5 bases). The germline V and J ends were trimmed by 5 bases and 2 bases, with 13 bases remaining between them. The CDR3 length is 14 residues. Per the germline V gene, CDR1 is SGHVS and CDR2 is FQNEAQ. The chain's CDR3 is CASSQATAAYEQYF. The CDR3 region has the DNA TGTGCCAGCAGCCAAGCGACAGCAGCCTACGAGCAGTACTTC.

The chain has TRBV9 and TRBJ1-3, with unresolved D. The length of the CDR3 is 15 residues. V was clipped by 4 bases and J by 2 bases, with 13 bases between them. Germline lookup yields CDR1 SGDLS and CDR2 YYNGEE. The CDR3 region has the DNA TGTGCCAGCAGCAATGAACAACCCCCTGGAAACACCATATATTTT. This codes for CASSNEQPPGNTIYF.

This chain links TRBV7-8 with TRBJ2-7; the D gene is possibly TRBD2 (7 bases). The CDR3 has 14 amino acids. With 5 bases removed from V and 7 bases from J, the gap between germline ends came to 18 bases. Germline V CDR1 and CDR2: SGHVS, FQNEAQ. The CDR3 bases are TGTGCCAGCAGCATCCCTGAAGGGGGGGTAGAGCAGTACTTC. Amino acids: CASSIPEGGVEQYF.

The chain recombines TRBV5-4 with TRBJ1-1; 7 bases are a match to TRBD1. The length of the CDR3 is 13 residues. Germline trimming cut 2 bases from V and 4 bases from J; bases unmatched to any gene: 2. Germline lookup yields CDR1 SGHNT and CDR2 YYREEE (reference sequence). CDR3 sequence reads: CASSLSGGTEAFF. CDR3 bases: TGTGCCAGCAGCTTATCAGGGGGCACTGAAGCTTTCTTT.

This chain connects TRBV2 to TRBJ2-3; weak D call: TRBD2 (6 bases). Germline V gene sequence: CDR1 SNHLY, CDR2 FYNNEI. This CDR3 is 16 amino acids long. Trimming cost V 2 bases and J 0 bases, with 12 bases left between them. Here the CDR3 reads CASSELGGASTDTQYF. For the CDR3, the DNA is TGTGCCAGCAGTGAACTAGGCGGGGCGAGCACAGATACGCAGTATTTT.

CDR3 region: CASSFIGQGDRLFF. The CDR3, as DNA: TGTGCCAGCAGCTTCATCGGACAGGGGGACCGCCTGTTTTTT. The V and J genes are TRBV11-3 and TRBJ2-2, with 10 bases fitting TRBD1. The CDR3 totals 14 residues. Trimming removed 3 bases from V and 14 bases from J; junction bases left unmatched: 9. Germline V gene sequence: CDR1 SGHNT, CDR2 YENEEA.

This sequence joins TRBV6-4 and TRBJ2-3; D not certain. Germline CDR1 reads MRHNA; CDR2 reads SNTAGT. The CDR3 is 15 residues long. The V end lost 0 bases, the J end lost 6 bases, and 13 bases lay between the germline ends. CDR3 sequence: CASSDSFGLVDTQYF. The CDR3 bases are TGTGCCAGCAGTGACTCGTTCGGTTTGGTCGATACGCAGTATTTT.

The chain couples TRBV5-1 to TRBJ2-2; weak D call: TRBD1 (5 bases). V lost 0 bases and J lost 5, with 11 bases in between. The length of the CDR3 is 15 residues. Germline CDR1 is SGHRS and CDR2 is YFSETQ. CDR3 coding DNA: TGCGCCAGCAGCTTGGATAGGGGTTCGACCGGGGAGCTGTTTTTT. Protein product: CASSLDRGSTGELFF.

The CDR3 DNA sequence: TGTGCCAGCAGTGAGCGACTTGCTATGAGCTACACCTTC. This sequence encodes CASSERLAMSYTF. The chain joins TRBV2 to TRBJ1-2; D is uncertain. This CDR3 comprises 13 residues. Germline V gene data show CDR1 as SNHLY and CDR2 as FYNNEI. V was cut by 3 bases and J by 9 bases, with 14 bases left in between.

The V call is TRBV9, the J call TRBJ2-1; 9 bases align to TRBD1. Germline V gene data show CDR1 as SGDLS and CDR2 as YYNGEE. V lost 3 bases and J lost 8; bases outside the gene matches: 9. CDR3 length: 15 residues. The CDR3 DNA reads TGTGCCAGCAGCGGCAGGACAGGGGAAGAGGATGAGCAGTTCTTC. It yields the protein CASSGRTGEEDEQFF. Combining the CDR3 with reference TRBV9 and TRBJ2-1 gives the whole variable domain DSGVTQTPKHLITATGQRVTLRCSPRSGDLSVYWYQQSLDQGLQFLIQYYNGEERAKGNILERFSAQQFPDLHSELNLSSLELGDSALYFCASSGRTGEEDEQFFGPGTRLTVL.

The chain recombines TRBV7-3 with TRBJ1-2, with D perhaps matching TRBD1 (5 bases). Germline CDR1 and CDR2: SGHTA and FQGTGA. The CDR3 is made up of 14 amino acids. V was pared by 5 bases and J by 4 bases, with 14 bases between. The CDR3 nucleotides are TGTGCCAGCAGCCCCGGTAGCGGGACCTATGGCTACACCTTC. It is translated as CASSPGSGTYGYTF.

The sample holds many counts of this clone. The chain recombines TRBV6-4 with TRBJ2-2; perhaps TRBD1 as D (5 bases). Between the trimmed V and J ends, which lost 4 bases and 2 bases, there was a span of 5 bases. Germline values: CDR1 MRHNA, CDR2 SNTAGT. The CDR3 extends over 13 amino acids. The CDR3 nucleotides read TGTGCCAGCAGTGGGACAAACACCGGGGAGCTGTTTTTT. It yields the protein CASSGTNTGELFF.

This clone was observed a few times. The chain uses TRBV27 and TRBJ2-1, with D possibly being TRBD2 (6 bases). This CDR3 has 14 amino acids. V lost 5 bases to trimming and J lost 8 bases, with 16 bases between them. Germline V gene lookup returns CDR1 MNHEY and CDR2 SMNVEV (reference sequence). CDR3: CASSPLGRGDEQFF. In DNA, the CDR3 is TGTGCCAGCAGTCCCCTTGGGCGCGGGGATGAGCAGTTCTTC.

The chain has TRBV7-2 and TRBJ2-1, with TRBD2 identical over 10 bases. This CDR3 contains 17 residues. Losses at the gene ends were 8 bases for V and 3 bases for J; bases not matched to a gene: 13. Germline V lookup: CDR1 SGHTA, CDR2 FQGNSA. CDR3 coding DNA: TGTGCCAGCGGACGAACTAGCGGGGCCACCGGCTACAATGAGCAGTTCTTC. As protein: CASGRTSGATGYNEQFF. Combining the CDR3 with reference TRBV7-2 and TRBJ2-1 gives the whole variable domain GAGVSQSPSNKVTEKGKDVELRCDPISGHTALYWYRQSLGQGLEFLIYFQGNSAPDKSGLPSDRFSAERTGGSVSTLTIQRTQQEDSAVYLCASGRTSGATGYNEQFFGPGTRLTVL.

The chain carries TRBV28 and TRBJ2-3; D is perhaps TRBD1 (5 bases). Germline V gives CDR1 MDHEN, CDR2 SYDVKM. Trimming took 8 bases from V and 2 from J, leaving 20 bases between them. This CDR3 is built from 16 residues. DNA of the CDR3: TGTGCCAGCTTCCCCACAACAGGTTCAAACACAGATACGCAGTATTTT. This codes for CASFPTTGSNTDTQYF.

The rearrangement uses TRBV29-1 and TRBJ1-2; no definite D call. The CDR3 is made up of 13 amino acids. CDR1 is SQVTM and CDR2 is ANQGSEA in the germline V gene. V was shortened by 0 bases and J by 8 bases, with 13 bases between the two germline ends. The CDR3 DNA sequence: TGCAGCGTTGAAGATCGTCGGGTGCGAGGCTACACCTTC. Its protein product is CSVEDRRVRGYTF. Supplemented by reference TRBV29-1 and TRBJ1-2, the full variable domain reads SAVISQKPSRDICQRGTSLTIQCQVDSQVTMMFWYRQQPGQSLTLIATANQGSEATYESGFVIDKFPISRPNLTFSTLTVSNMSPEDSSIYLCSVEDRRVRGYTFGSGTRLTVV.

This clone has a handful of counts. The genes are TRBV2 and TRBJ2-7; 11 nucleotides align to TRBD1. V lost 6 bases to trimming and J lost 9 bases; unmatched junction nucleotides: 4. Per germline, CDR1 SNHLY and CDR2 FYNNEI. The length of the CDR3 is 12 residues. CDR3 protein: CASRRTGGRQYF. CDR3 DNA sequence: TGTGCCAGCAGGCGGACAGGGGGCAGGCAGTACTTC.

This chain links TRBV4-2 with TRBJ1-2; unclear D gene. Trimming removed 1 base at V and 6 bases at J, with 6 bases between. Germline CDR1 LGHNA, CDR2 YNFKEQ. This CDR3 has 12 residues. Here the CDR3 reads CASSQGLDGYTF. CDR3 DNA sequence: TGTGCCAGCAGCCAAGGTTTAGATGGCTACACCTTC.